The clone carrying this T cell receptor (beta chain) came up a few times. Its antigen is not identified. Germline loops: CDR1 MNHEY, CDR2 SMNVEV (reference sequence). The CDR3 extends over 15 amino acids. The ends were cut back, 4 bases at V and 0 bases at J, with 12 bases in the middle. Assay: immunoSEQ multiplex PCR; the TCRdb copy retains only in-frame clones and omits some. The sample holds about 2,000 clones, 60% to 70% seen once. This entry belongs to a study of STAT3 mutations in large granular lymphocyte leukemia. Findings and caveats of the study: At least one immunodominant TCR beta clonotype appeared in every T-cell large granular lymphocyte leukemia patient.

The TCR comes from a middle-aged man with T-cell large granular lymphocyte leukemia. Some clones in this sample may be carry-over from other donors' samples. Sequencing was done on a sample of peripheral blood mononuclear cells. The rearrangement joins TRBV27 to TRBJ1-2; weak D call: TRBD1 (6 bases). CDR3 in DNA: TGTGCCAGCAGTTCTTCCGGGACATCTAACTATGGCTACACCTTC. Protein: CASSSSGTSNYGYTF.